This T cell receptor beta chain was retrieved from a study of CD4 T cells in relation to SARS-CoV-2 and coronaviruses. The study, taken as a whole, reports: This crossreactivity analysis covered spike protein alone, no other viral proteins.

TCRdb's table, derived via immunoSEQ multiplex PCR, lists solely in-frame clones and lacks some. The sample carries 20,000 to 25,000 clones, just under 70% recorded once. The unexposed donors gave CD4+ T cells in 2011-2018, prior to COVID-19. The cells were cultured for under 13 days before CD4+ T cells were isolated. The CDR3 totals 16 residues. V was clipped by 3 bases and J by 4 bases, with 20 bases between them. Looked up from germline, CDR1 is SGHNT and CDR2 is YYREEE (reference sequence). Notes on this clone: Its target is unknown.

The TCR sequence derives from a human donor in good health. The J gene is TRBJ2-7, the V gene TRBV5-4; D is tentatively TRBD1 or TRBD2 (6 bases each). Sequencing used CD4+ T cells from PBMCs, cultured in vitro. The CDR3 DNA reads as TGTGCCAGCAGCTCCGGAGGGGGTTTGGGGTTTTACGAGCAGTACTTC. Translated: CASSSGGGLGFYEQYF. Full variable domain (missing parts from reference TRBV5-4 and TRBJ2-7): ETGVTQSPTHLIKTRGQQVTLRCSSQSGHNTVSWYQQALGQGPQFIFQYYREEENGRGNFPPRFSGLQFPNYSSELNVNALELDDSALYLCASSSGGGLGFYEQYFGPGTRLTVT.